The 5 T cell receptor beta chains below all came from one sample that was sequenced in a study of siplizumab effects on memory and regulatory T cells. Profiling relied on immunoSEQ multiplex PCR, and the TCRdb table lists in-frame clones only, not all of them. The sample carries 94,000 or so clones, 80% to 95% recorded once. The specimen was CD8+ T cells sorted from blood. Every receptor here comes from a human donor in good health.

The rearrangement links TRBV30 to TRBJ1-1; TRBD1 is a possible D gene (5 bases). CDR3 length: 14 residues. Germline values: CDR1 GTSNPN, CDR2 SVGIG (reference sequence). V was trimmed by 3 bases and J by 1 base, leaving 12 bases between them. CDR3 DNA: TGTGCCTGGAGCCCGGGGCTGGCGAACACTGAAGCTTTCTTT. Translated, it gives CAWSPGLANTEAFF.

This chain connects TRBV5-1 to TRBJ1-4; D is unclear. Germline V gene data show CDR1 as SGHRS and CDR2 as YFSETQ. The length of the CDR3 is 15 residues. Trimming pared 4 bases from V and 0 bases from J, leaving 10 bases between. DNA for the CDR3: TGCGCCAGCAGCCCTCGTGGGTCAACTAATGAAAAACTGTTTTTT. This translates into CASSPRGSTNEKLFF.

The chain employs TRBV7-9 and TRBJ2-1, with D hard to call. The CDR3 totals 16 residues. V lost 3 bases and J lost 3, with 15 bases in between. The germline V gene encodes CDR1 SEHNR and CDR2 FQNEAQ (reference sequence). In DNA form, the CDR3 reads TGTGCCAGCAGCTTGGGTTCGGGCCGAAACTACAATGAGCAGTTCTTC. This encodes CASSLGSGRNYNEQFF.

This rearrangement joins TRBV4-3 to TRBJ1-2; D gene uncertain. Trimming left V 0 bases short and J 10 bases short, with 15 bases between. Germline CDR1 and CDR2: LGHNA and YSLEER. The CDR3 spans 14 residues. The CDR3 DNA reads as TGCGCCAGCAGCCAAGATTATGGCCAGGCGGACTACACCTTC. Translation: CASSQDYGQADYTF.

The rearrangement uses TRBV7-9 and TRBJ2-5; D call uncertain. The CDR3 extends over 12 amino acids. Germline values: CDR1 SEHNR, CDR2 FQNEAQ (reference sequence). Trimming pared 6 bases from V and 2 bases from J, leaving 7 bases between. The CDR3 sequence: CASRGLQETQYF. Here the CDR3 DNA reads TGTGCCAGCAGAGGTCTACAAGAGACCCAGTACTTC. The full variable domain, with the rest looked up from reference TRBV7-9 and TRBJ2-5, is DTGVSQNPRHKITKRGQNVTFRCDPISEHNRLYWYRQTLGQGPEFLTYFQNEAQLEKSRLLSDRFSAERPKGSFSTLEIQRTEQGDSAMYLCASRGLQETQYFGPGTRLLVL.